The present TCR beta chain was sequenced within a study of early T cells in non-severe SARS-CoV-2 infection. The overall study: Sequenced material consisted of bulk RNA (from unsorted whole blood), and chains were unpaired.

CDR1 LGHDT and CDR2 YNNKEL come from the germline V gene (reference sequence). The CDR3 runs to 13 residues. Trimming cost V 1 base and J 8 bases; bases outside gene matches: 4. Unique molecular identifiers tagged individual cDNA molecules. TCRdb reanalysed the 5' RACE reads using MiXCR and keeps one entry per CDR3 protein. The sample holds about 70,000 distinct CDR3 sequences, around 13% seen once. In this sample, this clonotype turned up a few times. What it recognizes is unknown. Whole-study results and caveats: Matches to VDJdb favored anti-spike CD8 responses and missed private and CD4 specificities.

The specimen was whole blood, collected at baseline. The rearrangement uses TRBV3-1 and TRBJ1-1; 7 nucleotides line up with TRBD1. The sequence derives from an adult who was a healthcare worker with PCR-confirmed SARS-CoV-2 infection or an uninfected control (not recorded which). CDR3 nucleotide sequence: TGTGCCAGCAGCCAAGCCTGGACAGGCGAAGCTTTCTTT. Translation gives CASSQAWTGEAFF.